Shown below are 3 T cell receptor beta chains from a single sample sequenced in a study of OX40 agonist ivuxolimab in advanced cancers. This table comes from immunoSEQ multiplex PCR, and its TCRdb copy is limited to in-frame clones, with some not included. This table has 85,000 to 100,000 clones, roughly 94% appearing once. This specimen consisted of CD4+ or CD8+ T cells sorted from blood, obtained in a trial of the OX40 agonist ivuxolimab. Receptors originate from an adult with an advanced solid tumor such as melanoma, head and neck, liver or kidney cancer.

CDR3 nucleotide sequence: TGTGCCAGCAGATCTCCGGGGACTGACACCGGGGAGCTGTTTTTT. It translates to CASRSPGTDTGELFF. J is TRBJ2-2 and V is TRBV7-2, with D perhaps matching TRBD2 (6 bases). This CDR3 has 15 residues. Per germline, CDR1 SGHTA and CDR2 FQGNSA. Trimming took 6 bases from V and 3 from J, leaving 14 bases between them.

This clone has only one observation. J is TRBJ1-5 and V is TRBV18; 7 positions agree with TRBD1. Germline CDR1 is KGHSH and CDR2 is LQKENI. The CDR3 covers 17 residues. The ends lost 3 bases at V and 0 bases at J; junction bases unmatched: 8. The CDR3 DNA reads TGTGCCAGCTCACCGACAGGGCCCTACTATAGCAATCAGCCCCAGCATTTT. Translating gives CASSPTGPYYSNQPQHF. Full variable domain (remainder filled in from reference TRBV18 and TRBJ1-5): NAGVMQNPRHLVRRRGQEARLRCSPMKGHSHVYWYRQLPEEGLKFMVYLQKENIIDESGMPKERFSAEFPKEGPSILRIQQVVRGDSAAYFCASSPTGPYYSNQPQHFGDGTRLSIL.

The chain recombines TRBV9 with TRBJ2-5; weak D call: TRBD1 (6 bases). Trimming shortened V by 4 bases and J by 0 bases, and 13 bases separated the two germline ends. The germline CDR1 and CDR2 sequences are SGDLS and YYNGEE. The CDR3 runs 15 residues. CDR3 bases: TGTGCCAGCAGCCGGACAGCTAGGTACCAAGAGACCCAGTACTTC. This gives the protein CASSRTARYQETQYF.